This T cell receptor (beta chain) was sequenced for a study of T cell responses to AZD1222 COVID-19 vaccine. Study results and limitations: Most donors were white British and more were female, and clonal diversity was possibly underestimated. In the spike-specific TCR repertoire, nearly half reportedly target unmutated variant regions. The study identified only a handful of AZD1222 recipients as seropositive at baseline. Vaccine-related CD4 TCRs covered spike, predominating at 160-218 and 743-854.

Data came from immunoSEQ multiplex PCR; TCRdb stores just in-frame clones and leaves some out. Seen here are under 150,000 clones, 80% to 90% observed once, and the top ten hold 9.5%. The CDR3 is 17 amino acids. V lost 0 bases to trimming and J lost 5 bases, with 20 bases between them. From germline, CDR1 is LGHDT and CDR2 YNNKEL (reference sequence). Notes on this clone: The target antigen is unknown.

The V call is TRBV3-1 (or the pseudogene TRBV3-2), the J call TRBJ2-7; the D gene could be TRBD1 or TRBD2 (5 bases each). The material sequenced was peripheral blood, taken 28 days after the second AZD1222 dose. The receptor comes from an adult who received the AZD1222 COVID-19 vaccine. CDR3: CASSQEGVRRWWNEQYF. CDR3 nucleotides: TGTGCCAGCAGCCAAGAGGGGGTGAGGAGGTGGTGGAACGAGCAGTACTTC.